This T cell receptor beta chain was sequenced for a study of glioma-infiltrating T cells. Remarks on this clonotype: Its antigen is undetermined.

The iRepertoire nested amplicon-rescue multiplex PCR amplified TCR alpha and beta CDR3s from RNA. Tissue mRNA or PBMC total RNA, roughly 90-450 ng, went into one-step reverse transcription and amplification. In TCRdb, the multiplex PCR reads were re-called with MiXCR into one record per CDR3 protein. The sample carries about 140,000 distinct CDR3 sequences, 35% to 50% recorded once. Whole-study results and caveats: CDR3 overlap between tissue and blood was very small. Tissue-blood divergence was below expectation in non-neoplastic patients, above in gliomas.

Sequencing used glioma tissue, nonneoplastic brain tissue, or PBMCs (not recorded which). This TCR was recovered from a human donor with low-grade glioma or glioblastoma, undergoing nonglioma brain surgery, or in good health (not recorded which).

The CDR3 bases are TGTGCCAGCACCAACCGACCGGGACAAGAGACCCAGTACTTC. Translating it yields CASTNRPGQETQYF. The chain uses TRBV6-1 and TRBJ2-5; D is possibly TRBD2 (5 bases). The CDR3 has 14 residues. Germline V gene sequence: CDR1 MNHNS, CDR2 SASEGT. Trimming took 7 bases from V and 2 from J, leaving 14 bases between them.